One sample yielded the 28 T cell receptor beta chains listed below, sequenced in a study of T cell responses to AZD1222 COVID-19 vaccine. TCRdb's copy holds only in-frame clones and misses some; the assay was immunoSEQ multiplex PCR. The sample carries 180,000 or so clones, about 90% recorded once. The sample in question was peripheral blood, obtained 28 days after the second AZD1222 dose. The receptors originated from an adult who received the AZD1222 COVID-19 vaccine.

V usage is TRBV30 and J usage is TRBJ2-1; 7 bases agree with TRBD2. The germline V gene has CDR1 GTSNPN and CDR2 SVGIG (reference sequence). The CDR3 runs to 13 residues. Trimming took 4 bases from V and 3 from J; bases not matched to a gene: 3. This CDR3 is CAWTRDYYNEQFF. The DNA for the CDR3 is TGTGCCTGGACCCGGGACTACTACAATGAGCAGTTCTTC.

The chain combines TRBV7-2 with TRBJ2-3; D is unclear. Per the germline V gene, CDR1 is SGHTA and CDR2 is FQGNSA. V was cut by 5 bases and J by 2 bases, with 17 bases left in between. This CDR3 comprises 16 residues. CDR3 in amino acids: CASSTGTRRNTDTQYF. CDR3 nucleotides: TGTGCCAGCAGCACGGGCACACGAAGAAACACAGATACGCAGTATTTT. Combining the CDR3 with reference TRBV7-2 and TRBJ2-3 gives the whole variable domain GAGVSQSPSNKVTEKGKDVELRCDPISGHTALYWYRQSLGQGLEFLIYFQGNSAPDKSGLPSDRFSAERTGGSVSTLTIQRTQQEDSAVYLCASSTGTRRNTDTQYFGPGTRLTVL.

The chain is built from TRBV6-5 and TRBJ2-5; a possible D gene is TRBD1 (5 bases). With 11 bases removed from V and 3 bases from J, the gap between germline ends came to 22 bases. The CDR3 sequence is 15 residues long. The germline CDR1 and CDR2 sequences are MNHEY and SVGAGI. CDR3 amino acids: CARMGETESEETQYF. The CDR3 DNA reads TGTGCCCGAATGGGCGAGACAGAAAGTGAAGAGACCCAGTACTTC.

The chain links TRBV4-3 to TRBJ1-2; 8 nucleotides line up with TRBD1. The germline gives CDR1 LGHNA, CDR2 YSLEER. The CDR3 has 18 amino acids. J lost 4 bases, V lost 0 bases, and 13 bases had no gene match. CDR3 region: CASSQDGAGGRNIYGYTF. DNA of the CDR3: TGCGCCAGCAGCCAAGATGGGGCAGGGGGCAGGAATATCTATGGCTACACCTTC.

V is TRBV7-9 and J is TRBJ1-3; 7 bases line up with TRBD1. V lost 5 bases and J lost 3; bases outside the gene matches: 4. The CDR3 extends over 14 amino acids. Germline values: CDR1 SEHNR, CDR2 FQNEAQ (reference sequence). CDR3 in amino acids: CASSPRTGGNTIYF. The CDR3 coding sequence is TGTGCCAGCAGCCCACGGACAGGTGGAAACACCATATATTTT.

The V gene is TRBV5-6, the J gene TRBJ1-2, with D possibly being TRBD1 (6 bases). CDR1 is SGHDT and CDR2 is YYEEEE in the germline V gene. The V end lost 5 bases, the J end lost 4 bases, and 12 bases lay between the germline ends. CDR3 length equals 13 residues. CDR3 sequence reads: CASSSGQSYGYTF. The CDR3 region has the DNA TGTGCCAGCAGTTCTGGACAGAGCTATGGCTACACCTTC.

V gene TRBV3-1 (or the pseudogene TRBV3-2) combines with J gene TRBJ1-2; D gene ambiguous. Germline loops: CDR1 LGHDT, CDR2 YNNKEL (reference sequence). The CDR3 is 20 amino acids. V was clipped by 1 base and J by 2 bases, with 26 bases between them. The CDR3 here is CASSQAPPRPLFSINYGYTF. CDR3 in DNA: TGTGCCAGCAGCCAAGCCCCGCCAAGACCCCTCTTTTCCATAAACTATGGCTACACCTTC.

V usage is TRBV24-1 and J usage is TRBJ1-3; a possible D gene is TRBD1 (6 bases). Germline V gene sequence: CDR1 KGHDR, CDR2 SFDVKD. V lost 9 bases and J lost 0, with 14 bases in between. CDR3 size: 15 residues. DNA of the CDR3: TGTGCCACCCCGGGGGGGACACGCTCTGGAAACACCATATATTTT. Translation: CATPGGTRSGNTIYF.

This chain connects TRBV29-1 to TRBJ1-5, with unresolved D. CDR1 and CDR2 from the germline V gene are SQVTM and ANQGSEA. This CDR3 is 13 amino acids long. V gave up 7 bases and J gave up 7 bases, with 17 bases separating them. CDR3: CSAATGSGQPQHF. Written as DNA, the CDR3 is TGCAGCGCCGCAACGGGGTCCGGGCAGCCCCAGCATTTT.

This chain links TRBV7-9 with TRBJ1-2, with unresolved D. CDR1 SEHNR and CDR2 FQNEAQ come from the germline V gene (reference sequence). CDR3 size: 10 residues. Deletions cut 4 bases from V and 4 bases from J, with 1 base between. The CDR3: CASSSYGYTF. The CDR3 coding sequence is TGTGCCAGCAGCTCCTATGGCTACACCTTC. The full variable domain, with the rest looked up from reference TRBV7-9 and TRBJ1-2, is DTGVSQNPRHKITKRGQNVTFRCDPISEHNRLYWYRQTLGQGPEFLTYFQNEAQLEKSRLLSDRFSAERPKGSFSTLEIQRTEQGDSAMYLCASSSYGYTFGSGTRLTVV.

This CDR3 reads CAWSVSPRGGWANYGYTF. CDR3 bases: TGTGCCTGGAGTGTATCACCCCGTGGAGGTTGGGCTAACTATGGCTACACCTTC. The chain joins TRBV30 to TRBJ1-2, with D hard to call. V lost 0 bases, J lost 0 bases, and 20 bases lay in between. Germline V gives CDR1 GTSNPN, CDR2 SVGIG (reference sequence). The CDR3 covers 18 residues.

This clone came up once. The gene calls are TRBV5-1 and TRBJ2-7; 7 nucleotides align to TRBD1. The CDR3 covers 16 residues. From germline, CDR1 is SGHRS and CDR2 YFSETQ. Trimming cost V 1 base and J 1 base; bases outside gene matches: 8. The CDR3 nucleotides read TGCGCCAGCAGCTTGCTACCGGGACAGACTTCCTACGAGCAGTACTTC. It is translated as CASSLLPGQTSYEQYF.

The J gene is TRBJ1-3, the V gene TRBV27; D perhaps matches TRBD1 (5 bases). In germline, CDR1 is MNHEY, CDR2 SMNVEV (reference sequence). The V end was cut by 5 bases, the J end by 4 bases, with 15 bases between. This CDR3 spans 15 amino acids. The CDR3 nucleotides are TGTGCCAGCAGTCCCCGGGGGGAACCGGGAAACACCATATATTTT. Residues: CASSPRGEPGNTIYF.

The J gene is TRBJ1-1, the V gene TRBV4-3; D perhaps matches TRBD1 (5 bases). The V gene lost 5 bases and the J gene lost 5 bases, with 15 bases spanning the gap. Germline values: CDR1 LGHNA, CDR2 YSLEER. The CDR3 is 14 amino acids. The CDR3 loop is CASSEALEGTEAFF. The DNA for the CDR3 is TGCGCCAGCAGCGAAGCGCTTGAGGGGACTGAAGCTTTCTTT.

The rearrangement joins TRBV9 to TRBJ2-7; D possibly corresponds to TRBD1 (5 bases). Germline V gene sequence: CDR1 SGDLS, CDR2 YYNGEE. V gave up 0 bases and J gave up 6 bases, with 13 bases separating them. The CDR3 totals 14 residues. The CDR3 coding sequence is TGTGCCAGCAGCGTAGGGGTAGGGGATCGCGAGCAGTACTTC. Residues: CASSVGVGDREQYF.

The chain has TRBV16 and TRBJ1-2, with 9 bases lining up with TRBD1. The CDR3 has 14 amino acids. Germline-derived CDR1 and CDR2 are KGHSY and FQNENV. J lost 8 bases, V lost 2 bases, and 6 bases had no gene match. The CDR3, as DNA: TGTGCCAGCAGCCAAACCGGGACAGGGCAGGGCTACACCTTC. This encodes CASSQTGTGQGYTF.

The gene calls are TRBV7-2 and TRBJ1-2; 9 nucleotides match TRBD1. This CDR3 region has 15 residues. J gave up 4 bases and V 5 bases, and 8 bases lay outside the gene matches. The germline gives CDR1 SGHTA, CDR2 FQGNSA. CDR3: CASSTPQGASYGYTF. As DNA, the CDR3 is TGTGCCAGCAGCACCCCACAGGGGGCGAGCTATGGCTACACCTTC. Drawing the rest from reference TRBV7-2 and TRBJ1-2, the complete variable domain is GAGVSQSPSNKVTEKGKDVELRCDPISGHTALYWYRQSLGQGLEFLIYFQGNSAPDKSGLPSDRFSAERTGGSVSTLTIQRTQQEDSAVYLCASSTPQGASYGYTFGSGTRLTVV.

This clone appeared a single time. This chain connects TRBV18 to TRBJ1-1; TRBD1 aligns across 8 bases. Unmatched junction bases numbered 6, after V lost 3 bases and J lost 0 bases. The CDR3 contains 16 residues. The germline V gene has CDR1 KGHSH and CDR2 LQKENI. Written as DNA, the CDR3 is TGTGCCAGCTCACCGGGACAGGCATTTATGAACACTGAAGCTTTCTTT. Its protein is CASSPGQAFMNTEAFF.

The CDR3: CASSLQGQGGYGYTF. The CDR3 nucleotides are TGTGCCAGCAGCTTACAGGGGCAGGGGGGCTATGGCTACACCTTC. The chain uses TRBV7-9 and TRBJ1-2; 7 bases agree with TRBD1. CDR1 is SEHNR, CDR2 FQNEAQ, per germline (reference sequence). The V gene end was trimmed by 2 bases and the J gene end by 4 bases; junction bases not matched to a gene: 7. There are 15 residues in the CDR3.

The chain carries TRBV2 and TRBJ1-1, with D unresolved. Between the trimmed V and J ends, which lost 5 bases and 4 bases, there was a span of 11 bases. Germline V gene sequence: CDR1 SNHLY, CDR2 FYNNEI. CDR3 length equals 13 residues. The CDR3 loop is CASSSVRATEAFF. In nucleotides, the CDR3 is TGTGCCAGCAGTAGTGTGCGAGCCACTGAAGCTTTCTTT.

About this clone itself: This CDR3 is also generated by other DNA sequences in the sample. The genes are TRBV30 and TRBJ1-1; D may be TRBD1 (5 bases). Germline-derived CDR1 and CDR2 are GTSNPN and SVGIG (reference sequence). This CDR3 is built from 12 residues. The ends were cut back, 3 bases at V and 0 bases at J, with 5 bases in the middle. The CDR3 loop reads CAWRGVNTEAFF. CDR3 in DNA: TGTGCCTGGAGGGGGGTGAACACTGAAGCTTTCTTT.

In its sample, this clone was seen a few times. The rearrangement links TRBV4-3 to TRBJ1-2; 9 bases are shared with TRBD1. J gave up 3 bases and V 1 base, and 18 bases lay outside the gene matches. Germline V lookup: CDR1 LGHNA, CDR2 YSLEER. The CDR3 totals 20 residues. CDR3 DNA sequence: TGCGCCAGCAGCCAAGCCCCTCCCGCCGGGACAGGGACTTCCTACTATGGCTACACCTTC. Translated, it gives CASSQAPPAGTGTSYYGYTF.

This clone was seen a few times. V is TRBV7-6 and J is TRBJ2-7; TRBD1 matches at 9 bases. The CDR3 length is 18 residues. The V gene's germline CDR1 is SGHVS and CDR2 FNYEAQ. With 1 base clipped from V and 3 bases from J, the junction kept 13 bases outside the gene matches. The CDR3 DNA follows: TGTGCCAGCAGCTTAGGGGGGACAGGGATAGAGGCCGGCTACGAGCAGTACTTC. Translating it yields CASSLGGTGIEAGYEQYF.

This rearrangement joins TRBV19 to TRBJ1-2, with D maybe TRBD1 (6 bases). Germline CDR1 reads LNHDA; CDR2 reads SQIVND (reference sequence). Trimming pared 6 bases from V and 5 bases from J, leaving 16 bases between. CDR3 length: 14 residues. The CDR3 loop reads CASSQETGRYGYTF. CDR3 DNA: TGTGCCAGTAGCCAGGAGACAGGCCGATATGGCTACACCTTC.

With respect to this clone: One junction end does not reproduce the germline sequence, and a read error may be involved. This chain connects TRBV7-7 to TRBJ1-5; D call uncertain. The CDR3 sequence is 16 residues long. The germline gives CDR1 SSHAT, CDR2 FNYEAQ (reference sequence). As DNA, the CDR3 is TGTGCTAGCAGCCCTAGCTGGTGCGGGGGCAATCAGCCCCAGCATTTT. Encoded protein: CASSPSWCGGNQPQHF.

The chain links TRBV30 to TRBJ2-2, with TRBD2 identical over 12 bases. Germline V CDR1 and CDR2: GTSNPN, SVGIG (reference sequence). Germline trimming cut 8 bases from V and 5 bases from J; bases unmatched to any gene: 6. CDR3 length: 14 residues. In DNA form, the CDR3 reads TGTGCCAGACACGGGACTAGCGGGACCGGGGAGCTGTTTTTT. The encoded protein is CARHGTSGTGELFF.

The V and J genes are TRBV30 and TRBJ1-3; D may be TRBD1 (6 bases). V was shortened by 8 bases and J by 0 bases, with 11 bases between the two germline ends. CDR3 length equals 13 residues. CDR1 is GTSNPN, CDR2 SVGIG, per germline (reference sequence). The CDR3 here is CAVGQNSGNTIYF. CDR3 nucleotides: TGTGCCGTTGGACAGAACTCTGGAAACACCATATATTTT.

This chain uses TRBV5-1 with TRBJ1-1, with D maybe TRBD1 (5 bases). V gave up 4 bases and J gave up 4 bases, with 17 bases separating them. The CDR3 consists of 15 residues. CDR1 is SGHRS and CDR2 is YFSETQ in the germline V gene. CDR3 DNA sequence: TGCGCCAGCAGCCGTGGCCCCAGGGAGACCACTGAAGCTTTCTTT. Residues: CASSRGPRETTEAFF.